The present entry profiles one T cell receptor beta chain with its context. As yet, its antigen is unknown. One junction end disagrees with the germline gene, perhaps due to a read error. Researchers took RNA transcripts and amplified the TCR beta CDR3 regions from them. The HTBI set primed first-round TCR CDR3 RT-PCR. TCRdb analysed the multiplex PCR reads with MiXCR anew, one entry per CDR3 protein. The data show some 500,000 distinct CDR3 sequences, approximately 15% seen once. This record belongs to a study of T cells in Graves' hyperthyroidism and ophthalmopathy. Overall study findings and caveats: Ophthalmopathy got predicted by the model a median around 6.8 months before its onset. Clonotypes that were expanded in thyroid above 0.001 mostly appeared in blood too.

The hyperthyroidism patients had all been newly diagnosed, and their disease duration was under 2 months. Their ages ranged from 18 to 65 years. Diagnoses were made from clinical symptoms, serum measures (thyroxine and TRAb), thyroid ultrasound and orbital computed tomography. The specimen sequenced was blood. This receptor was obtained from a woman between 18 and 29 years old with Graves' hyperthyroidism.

As DNA, the CDR3 is TGTGCCAGCAGCTCCTTAGCCACCTCCTACAATGAGCAATTCTTC. This encodes CASSSLATSYNEQFF. V is TRBV5-4 and J is TRBJ2-1, with D unclear. Per germline, CDR1 SGHNT and CDR2 YYREEE (reference sequence). The CDR3 has 15 amino acids. Drawing the rest from reference TRBV5-4 and TRBJ2-1, the complete variable domain is ETGVTQSPTHLIKTRGQQVTLRCSSQSGHNTVSWYQQALGQGPQFIFQYYREEENGRGNFPPRFSGLQFPNYSSELNVNALELDDSALYLCASSSLATSYNEQFFGPGTRLTVL.